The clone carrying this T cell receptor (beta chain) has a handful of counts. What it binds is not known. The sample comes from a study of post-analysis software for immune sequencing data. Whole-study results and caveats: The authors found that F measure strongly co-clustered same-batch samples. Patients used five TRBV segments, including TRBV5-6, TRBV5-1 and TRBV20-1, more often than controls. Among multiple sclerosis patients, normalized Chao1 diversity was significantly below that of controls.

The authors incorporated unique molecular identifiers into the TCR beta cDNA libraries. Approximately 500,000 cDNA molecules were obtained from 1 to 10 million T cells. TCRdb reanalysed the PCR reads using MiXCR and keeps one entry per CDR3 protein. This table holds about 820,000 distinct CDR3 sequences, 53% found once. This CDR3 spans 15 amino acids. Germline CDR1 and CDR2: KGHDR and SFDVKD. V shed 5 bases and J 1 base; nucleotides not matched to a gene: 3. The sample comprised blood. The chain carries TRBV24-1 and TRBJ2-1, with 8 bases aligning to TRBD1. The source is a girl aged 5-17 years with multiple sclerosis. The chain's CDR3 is CATSGDRGSYNEQFF. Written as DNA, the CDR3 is TGTGCCACCAGTGGAGACAGGGGATCCTACAATGAGCAGTTCTTC.